A selection of T cell receptor beta chains follows, all from one sample in a study of blood T cell repertoires in COVID-19. Sequencing used immunoSEQ multiplex PCR; TCRdb keeps in-frame clones, though not all of them. The sample records 150,000 to 180,000 clones, about 90% being singletons. What was sequenced was peripheral blood. The receptor source for this set is a man aged 45 to 65 with acute or convalescent COVID-19. Each CDR3 is given with its conserved first and last residue. The D gene is left open where the match is weak. Some rows mark clone size as missing; the rest say once, few, many or name a class of expanded clone.

TRBJ2-7	NA	NA	TRBV18	CASSPHTRGEQYF	TGTGCCAGCTCACCACATACCAGGGGAGAGCAGTACTTC
TRBJ2-2	NA	NA	TRBV9	CASSVPGFPNTGELFF	TGTGCCAGCAGCGTACCAGGTTTTCCAAACACCGGGGAGCTGTTTTTT
TRBJ2-2	once	NA	TRBV14	CASSQWTLTTGELFF	TGTGCCAGCAGCCAATGGACATTAACCACCGGGGAGCTGTTTTTT
TRBJ2-7	once	NA	TRBV27	CASSLAGYSYEQYF	TGTGCCAGCAGTTTAGCAGGGTACTCCTACGAGCAGTACTTC
TRBJ1-2	NA	NA	TRBV4-2	CASSQMDRNSGYTF	TGTGCCAGCAGCCAAATGGACAGAAATTCGGGCTACACCTTC
TRBJ1-6	NA	TRBD1	TRBV28	CASSLDRGPSNSPLHF	TGTGCCAGCAGCCTTGACAGGGGGCCTAGTAATTCACCCCTCCACTTT
TRBJ1-4	NA	NA	TRBV19	CASSTRTVSEKLFF	TGTGCCAGTAGTACGAGGACAGTTAGTGAAAAACTGTTTTTT
TRBJ1-4	NA	NA	TRBV6-1	CASTPTASWGLFF	TGTGCCAGCACCCCAACAGCTTCTTGGGGCTTGTTTTTT
TRBJ2-7	NA	TRBD2	TRBV5-1	CASSSSATSGRGGEQYF	TGCGCCAGCAGCTCATCCGCTACTAGCGGGAGAGGGGGCGAGCAGTACTTC
TRBJ2-2	NA	NA	TRBV10-3	CAISEQAPNTGELFF	TGTGCCATCAGTGAGCAGGCCCCGAACACCGGGGAGCTGTTTTTT
TRBJ2-1	once	TRBD2	TRBV14	CASSRGTSAYNEQFF	TGTGCCAGCAGTCGGGGGACTAGCGCCTACAATGAGCAGTTCTTC
TRBJ1-3	NA	NA	TRBV11-2	CASSSTGNTIYF	TGTGCCAGCAGCTCAACTGGAAACACCATATATTTT
TRBJ2-2	NA	NA	TRBV10-3	CAISENGANTGELFF	TGTGCCATCAGTGAGAACGGGGCGAACACCGGGGAGCTGTTTTTT
TRBJ1-2	NA	NA	TRBV18	CASSRTAGEWDTF	TGTGCCAGCTCCCGGACAGCAGGGGAGTGGGACACCTTC
TRBJ1-6	NA	TRBD1	TRBV19	CASSSGQGVSPLHF	TGTGCCAGTAGTTCGGGACAGGGAGTCTCACCCCTCCACTTT
TRBJ1-1	NA	NA	TRBV2	CASREGLNTEAFF	TGTGCCAGCAGGGAGGGCCTGAACACTGAAGCTTTCTTT
TRBJ2-5	NA	TRBD2	TRBV27	CASSAGVRGETQYF	TGTGCCAGCTCAGCGGGGGTCCGGGGGGAGACCCAGTACTTC
TRBJ1-1	NA	NA	TRBV6-4	CASSPEASTEAFF	TGTGCCAGCAGTCCAGAGGCGAGCACTGAAGCTTTCTTT
TRBJ2-7	NA	TRBD1	TRBV7-8	CASSYSLHLQGPSSYEQYF	TGTGCCAGCAGCTATTCTCTCCACCTACAGGGGCCGAGCTCCTACGAGCAGTACTTC
TRBJ1-6	once	NA	TRBV7-2	CASSLDLRNSPLHF	TGTGCCAGCAGCTTAGATCTGCGGAATTCACCCCTCCACTTT
TRBJ2-7	NA	NA	TRBV3-1/TRBV3-2	CASSQSPSTSEQYF	TGTGCCAGCAGCCAAAGCCCTTCCACGTCCGAGCAGTACTTC
TRBJ2-7	NA	TRBD1	TRBV27	CASSSTPGQSYEQYF	TGTGCCAGCAGTTCCACACCGGGACAGTCCTACGAGCAGTACTTC
TRBJ2-1	NA	NA	TRBV7-9	CAGGLSSYNEQFF	TGTGCCGGTGGACTCAGCTCCTACAATGAGCAGTTCTTC
TRBJ1-2	few	NA	TRBV5-6	CASSPRSHYGYTF	TGTGCCAGCAGTCCCCGCAGTCACTATGGCTACACCTTC
TRBJ2-1	NA	NA	TRBV30	CAWSVLNEQFF	TGTGCCTGGAGTGTTCTTAATGAGCAGTTCTTC
TRBJ2-1	NA	NA	TRBV4-1	CASSLSGNSYNEQFF	TGCGCCAGCAGCCTTAGCGGAAACTCCTACAATGAGCAGTTCTTC
TRBJ1-6	once	NA	TRBV28	CASSRDINNSPLHF	TGTGCCAGCAGCCGGGACATAAATAATTCACCCCTCCACTTT
TRBJ1-1	NA	TRBD1	TRBV27	CASSLGTGGRGTEAFF	TGTGCCAGCAGTTTAGGGACAGGGGGCCGAGGCACTGAAGCTTTCTTT
TRBJ1-1	NA	NA	TRBV4-1	CASSQMSGGMNTEAFF	TGCGCCAGCAGCCAAATGTCGGGGGGAATGAACACTGAAGCTTTCTTT
TRBJ2-7	NA	TRBD1	TRBV10-2	CASRKTGGSYEQYF	TGCGCCAGCAGAAAGACAGGGGGCTCCTACGAGCAGTACTTC
TRBJ1-1	NA	NA	TRBV28	CASSTGHGNTEAFF	TGTGCCAGCAGTACCGGACACGGGAACACTGAAGCTTTCTTT
TRBJ2-5	NA	TRBD2	TRBV7-2	CASSPHQGGETQYF	TGTGCCAGCAGCCCTCACCAGGGAGGGGAGACCCAGTACTTC